The clone carrying this T cell receptor (beta chain) has just a few counts. Its specificity is unknown. This sample is drawn from a study of CD8 T cells in ankylosing spondylitis. Overall study results and limits: Relatively scarce in peripheral blood, disease-linked clones were CD8+. Disease-associated clones were reportedly significantly overrepresented in matched ankylosing spondylitis synovial fluid. Some motif variants were previously reported in reactive arthritis synovial fluid and blood.

Using quantitative 5'-RACE with molecular barcodes, the authors made TCR beta libraries. Via MiXCR, TCRdb re-called the 5' RACE reads, giving one row per CDR3 protein. The repertoire has fewer than 350,000 distinct CDR3 sequences, 11% of them found once; the top ten carry 9.1%. Germline loops: CDR1 DFQATT, CDR2 SNEGSKA (reference sequence). CDR3 length: 14 residues. V lost 1 base to trimming and J lost 5 bases; unmatched junction nucleotides: 1. The specimen sequenced was blood, either unsorted or a sorted T cell fraction (not recorded which). The chain couples TRBV20-1 to TRBJ1-6, with 8 bases that match TRBD1. This TCR was sampled from a female donor with ankylosing spondylitis or in good health (not recorded which). CDR3 residues: CSARGTGNNSPLHF. CDR3 in DNA: TGCAGTGCTAGAGGGACAGGGAATAATTCACCCCTCCACTTT.